This T cell receptor beta chain was retrieved from a study of regulatory T cells in long-lasting Graves disease. Notes on the study in general: Persistent patients had more shared public clonotypes (under 3,000) than new patients (about 870).

Time point reported: persistent/refractory GD, antithyroid drugs over 5 years with positive TRAb. PBMC-derived RNA was used for the TCR library. The patients included were those that came from an endocrinology department in Xi'an, China. This clonotype was counted only a few times. As yet, its antigen is unknown. Through Arm-PCR of CDR3 regions and iRepertoire HTBI primers, TCR beta libraries were built. In the source study's methods: Gene usage covered about 62 TRBV and more than 13 TRBJ segments. TCRdb processed the multiplex PCR reads anew with MiXCR; each CDR3 protein has one entry. The V and J calls shown here were made by TCRdb, not taken from the authors' results. Found here are 420,000 or so distinct CDR3 sequences, about a quarter of them singletons; the top ten hold around 24%. In germline, CDR1 is KGHDR, CDR2 SFDVKD. The V end lost 7 bases, the J end lost 3 bases, and 9 bases lay between the germline ends. This CDR3 comprises 13 residues.

The receptor's source is a female donor with Graves disease. The starting material was peripheral blood mononuclear cells (PBMCs), obtained when the disease was refractory, from a patient treated with antithyroid drugs. The V and J genes are TRBV24-1 and TRBJ1-5; TRBD1 is a possible D gene (5 bases). The CDR3 reads CATSRDFNQPQHF. The CDR3 DNA follows: TGTGCCACCAGCCGGGACTTCAATCAGCCCCAGCATTTT.